The source of this T cell receptor beta chain is a study of shared clonotypes between healthy human individuals. Points from the study as a whole: Across subsets, estimated richness was generally greater for naive than for memory populations.

The donors were all Caucasian adults (living in Nashville, Tennessee). A split of CD4+ cells into CD45RA+ naive and CD45RA-negative memory subsets was performed. As concerns this clone: The antigen is unknown.

Here immunoSEQ multiplex PCR was the method, and the copy in TCRdb shows in-frame clones only, minus some. This table holds approximately 1,500,000 clones, roughly 96% found once. Germline CDR1 is MGHDK and CDR2 is SYGVNS. The ends were cut back, 7 bases at V and 5 bases at J, with 14 bases in the middle. The CDR3 is made up of 13 amino acids. Sequenced material: naive CD4+ T cells sorted from blood. Noted subset: CD45RA+ positively selected. The rearrangement uses TRBV25-1 and TRBJ1-1, with D possibly matching TRBD1 (6 bases). This receptor was taken from a man aged 30 to 39 in good health. The CDR3 sequence is CASIGTGFTEAFF. CDR3 sequence (DNA): TGTGCCAGCATCGGCACAGGGTTTACTGAAGCTTTCTTT.